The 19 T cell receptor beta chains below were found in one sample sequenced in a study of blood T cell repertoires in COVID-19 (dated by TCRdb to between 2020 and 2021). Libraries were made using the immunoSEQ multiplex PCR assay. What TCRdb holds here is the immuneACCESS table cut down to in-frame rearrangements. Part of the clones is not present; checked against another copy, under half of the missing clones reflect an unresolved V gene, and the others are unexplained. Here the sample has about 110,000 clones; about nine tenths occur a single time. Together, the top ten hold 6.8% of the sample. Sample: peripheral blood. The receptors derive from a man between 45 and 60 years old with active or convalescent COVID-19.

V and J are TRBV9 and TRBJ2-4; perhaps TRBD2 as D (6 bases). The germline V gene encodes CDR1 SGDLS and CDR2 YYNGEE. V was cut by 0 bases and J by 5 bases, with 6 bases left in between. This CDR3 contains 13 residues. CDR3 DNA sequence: TGTGCCAGCAGCGTAGCGGGGGAAAACATTCAGTACTTC. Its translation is CASSVAGENIQYF.

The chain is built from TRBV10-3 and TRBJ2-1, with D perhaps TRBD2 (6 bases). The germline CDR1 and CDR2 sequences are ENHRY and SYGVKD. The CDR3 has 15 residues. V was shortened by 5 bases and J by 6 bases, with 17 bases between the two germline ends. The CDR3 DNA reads TGTGCCATCAGTCCCCGGGACTCGACCACCAATGAGCAGTTCTTC. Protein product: CAISPRDSTTNEQFF.

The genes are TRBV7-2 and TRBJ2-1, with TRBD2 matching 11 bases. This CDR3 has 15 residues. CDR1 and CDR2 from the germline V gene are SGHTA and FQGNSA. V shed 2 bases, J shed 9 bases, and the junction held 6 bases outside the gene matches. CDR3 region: CASSLTLAGDGEQFF. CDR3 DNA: TGTGCCAGCAGCTTAACACTAGCGGGAGACGGTGAGCAGTTCTTC.

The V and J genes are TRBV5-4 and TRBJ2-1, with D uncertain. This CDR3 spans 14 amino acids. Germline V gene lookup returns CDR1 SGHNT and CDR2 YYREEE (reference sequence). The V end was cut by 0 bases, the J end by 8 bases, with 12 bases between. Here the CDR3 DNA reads TGTGCCAGCAGCTTGGCTGGAGCGCGTTATGAGCAGTTCTTC. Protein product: CASSLAGARYEQFF.

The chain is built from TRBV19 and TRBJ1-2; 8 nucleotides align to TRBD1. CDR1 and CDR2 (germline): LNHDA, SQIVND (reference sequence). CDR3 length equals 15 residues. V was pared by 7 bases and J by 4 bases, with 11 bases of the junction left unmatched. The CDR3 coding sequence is TGTGCCAGTATACAAGGACAGGGCATTGGCTATGGCTACACCTTC. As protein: CASIQGQGIGYGYTF. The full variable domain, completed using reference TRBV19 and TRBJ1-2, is DGGITQSPKYLFRKEGQNVTLSCEQNLNHDAMYWYRQDPGQGLRLIYYSQIVNDFQKGDIAEGYSVSREKKESFPLTVTSAQKNPTAFYLCASIQGQGIGYGYTFGSGTRLTVV.

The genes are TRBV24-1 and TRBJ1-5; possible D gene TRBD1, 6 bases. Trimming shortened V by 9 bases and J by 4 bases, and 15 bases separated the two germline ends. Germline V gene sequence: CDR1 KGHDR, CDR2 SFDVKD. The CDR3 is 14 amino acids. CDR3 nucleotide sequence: TGTGCCACCGGATCAGGGGTTGATAATCAGCCCCAGCATTTT. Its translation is CATGSGVDNQPQHF.

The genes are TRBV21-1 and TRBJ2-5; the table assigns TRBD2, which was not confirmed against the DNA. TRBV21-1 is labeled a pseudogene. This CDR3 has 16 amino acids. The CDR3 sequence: CASSKGGRLQVETQYF. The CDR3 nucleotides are TGTGCCAGCAGCAAAGGAGGGAGGTTACAGGTAGAGACCCAGTACTTC.

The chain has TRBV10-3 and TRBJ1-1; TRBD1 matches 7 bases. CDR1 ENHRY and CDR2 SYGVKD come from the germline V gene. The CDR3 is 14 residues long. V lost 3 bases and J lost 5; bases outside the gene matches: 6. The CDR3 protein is CAISDKQGWTEAFF. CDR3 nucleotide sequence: TGTGCCATCAGTGACAAACAGGGGTGGACTGAAGCTTTCTTT.

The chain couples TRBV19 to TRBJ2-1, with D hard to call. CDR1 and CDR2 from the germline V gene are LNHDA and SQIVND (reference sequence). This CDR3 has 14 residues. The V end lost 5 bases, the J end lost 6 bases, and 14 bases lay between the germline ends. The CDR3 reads CASSERHPFNEQFF. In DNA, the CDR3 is TGTGCCAGTAGTGAGAGACATCCCTTCAATGAGCAGTTCTTC.

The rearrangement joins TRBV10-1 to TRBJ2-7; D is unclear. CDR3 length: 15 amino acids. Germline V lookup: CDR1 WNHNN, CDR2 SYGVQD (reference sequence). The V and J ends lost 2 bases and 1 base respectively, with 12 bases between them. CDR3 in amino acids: CASSELGSRSYEQYF. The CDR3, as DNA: TGCGCCAGCAGTGAGCTAGGTAGCAGATCCTACGAGCAGTACTTC.

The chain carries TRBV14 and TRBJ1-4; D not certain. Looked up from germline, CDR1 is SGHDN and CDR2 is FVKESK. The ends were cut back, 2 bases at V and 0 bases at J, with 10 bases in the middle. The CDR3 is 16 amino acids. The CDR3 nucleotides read TGTGCCAGCAGCCAATGGTATGAGGCAACTAATGAAAAACTGTTTTTT. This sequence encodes CASSQWYEATNEKLFF.

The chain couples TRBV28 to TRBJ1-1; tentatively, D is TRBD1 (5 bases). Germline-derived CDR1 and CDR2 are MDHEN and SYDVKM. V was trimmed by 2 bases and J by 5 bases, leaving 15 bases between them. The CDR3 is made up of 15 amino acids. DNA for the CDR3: TGTGCCAGCAGTTTACAAGGGGTCGGCAGGACTGAAGCTTTCTTT. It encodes CASSLQGVGRTEAFF.

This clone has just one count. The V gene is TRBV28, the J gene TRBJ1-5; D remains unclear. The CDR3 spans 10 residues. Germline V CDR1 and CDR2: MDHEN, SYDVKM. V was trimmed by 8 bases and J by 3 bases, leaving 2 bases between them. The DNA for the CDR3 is TGTGCCAGCCACAATCAGCCCCAGCATTTT. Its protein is CASHNQPQHF.

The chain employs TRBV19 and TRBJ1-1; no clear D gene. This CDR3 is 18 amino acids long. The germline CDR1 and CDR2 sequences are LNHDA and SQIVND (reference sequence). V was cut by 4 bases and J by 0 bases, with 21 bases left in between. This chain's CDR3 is CASSTPGPRSLLNTEAFF. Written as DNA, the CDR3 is TGTGCCAGTAGTACTCCGGGTCCCCGCTCTTTGCTGAACACTGAAGCTTTCTTT.

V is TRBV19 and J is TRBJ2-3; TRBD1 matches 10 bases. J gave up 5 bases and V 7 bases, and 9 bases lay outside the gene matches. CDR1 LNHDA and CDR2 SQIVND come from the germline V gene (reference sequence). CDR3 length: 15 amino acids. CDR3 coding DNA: TGTGCCAGTACCACCCGGGACAGGGGAATAGATACGCAGTATTTT. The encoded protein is CASTTRDRGIDTQYF.

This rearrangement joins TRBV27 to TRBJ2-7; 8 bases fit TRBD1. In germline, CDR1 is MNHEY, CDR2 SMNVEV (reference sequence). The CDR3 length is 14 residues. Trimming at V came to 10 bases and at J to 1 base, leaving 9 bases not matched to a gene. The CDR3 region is CATRQGYLSYEQYF. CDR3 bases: TGTGCCACTCGACAGGGGTACTTGTCCTACGAGCAGTACTTC.

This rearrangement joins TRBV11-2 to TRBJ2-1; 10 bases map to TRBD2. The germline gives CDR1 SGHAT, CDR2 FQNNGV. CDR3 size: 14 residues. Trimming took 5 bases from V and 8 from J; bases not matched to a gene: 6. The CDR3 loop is CASSLSSGSDEQFF. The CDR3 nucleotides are TGTGCCAGCAGCCTGTCTAGCGGGAGTGATGAGCAGTTCTTC.

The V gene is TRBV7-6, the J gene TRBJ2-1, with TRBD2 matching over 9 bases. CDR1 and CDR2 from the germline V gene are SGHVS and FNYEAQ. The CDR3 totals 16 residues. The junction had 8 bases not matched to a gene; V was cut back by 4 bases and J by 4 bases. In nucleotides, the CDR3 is TGTGCCAGCAGCTCCACCGCTAGCGGGAAGTACAATGAGCAGTTCTTC. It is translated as CASSSTASGKYNEQFF.

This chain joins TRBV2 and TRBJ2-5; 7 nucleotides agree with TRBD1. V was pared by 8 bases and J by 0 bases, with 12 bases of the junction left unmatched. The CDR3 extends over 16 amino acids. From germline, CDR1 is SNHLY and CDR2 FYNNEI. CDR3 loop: CASWRTGRMYQETQYF. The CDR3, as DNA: TGTGCCAGCTGGAGGACAGGCAGAATGTACCAAGAGACCCAGTACTTC.